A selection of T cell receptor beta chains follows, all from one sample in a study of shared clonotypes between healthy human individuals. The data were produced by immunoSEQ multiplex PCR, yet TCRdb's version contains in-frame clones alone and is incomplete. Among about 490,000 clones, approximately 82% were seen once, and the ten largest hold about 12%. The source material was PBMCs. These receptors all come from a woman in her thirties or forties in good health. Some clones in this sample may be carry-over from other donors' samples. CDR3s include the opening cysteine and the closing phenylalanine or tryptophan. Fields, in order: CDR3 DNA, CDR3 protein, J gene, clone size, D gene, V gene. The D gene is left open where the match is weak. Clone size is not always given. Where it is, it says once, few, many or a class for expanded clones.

TGCAGCGGGCAACTAGCGGGAGGGAATGAGCAGTTCTTC CSGQLAGGNEQFF TRBJ2-1 few TRBD2 TRBV29-1
TGTGCCAGCAGGCCCCCCGGAGGGCCTTACAATGAGCAGTTCTTC CASRPPGGPYNEQFF TRBJ2-1 once NA TRBV6-5
TGTGCCAGCTCACCTACCTCCCCCACTAGCGGGAGGGCCCTCGCCAAAAACATTCAGTACTTC CASSPTSPTSGRALAKNIQYF TRBJ2-4 NA TRBD2 TRBV18
TGTGCCAGTAGTTCAGGGGTTCACACTGAAGCTTTCTTT CASSSGVHTEAFF TRBJ1-1 NA NA TRBV19
TGTGCCAGTAGTATCCCCGGGACAGGGGGGGAAAAACTGTTTTTT CASSIPGTGGEKLFF TRBJ1-4 NA TRBD1 TRBV19
TGTGCCAGCAGCACGGACAGGGGGGAAGGCAAAAACATTCAGTACTTC CASSTDRGEGKNIQYF TRBJ2-4 NA TRBD1 TRBV7-3
TGTGCCACCAGCAGAGATCACAGGGACTCCTACAATGAGCAGTTCTTC CATSRDHRDSYNEQFF TRBJ2-1 NA NA TRBV15
TGCGCCAGCAGCTTGGAGCCTAGCGGGAGCACAGATACGCAGTATTTT CASSLEPSGSTDTQYF TRBJ2-3 NA TRBD2 TRBV5-1
TGTGCCAGCAGTTTGGTGGGAGGCCCGAACACCGGGGAGCTGTTTTTT CASSLVGGPNTGELFF TRBJ2-2 NA NA TRBV7-3
TGTGCCAGCAGCTTAACTGCGGGAGCGGGCGAGCAGTACTTC CASSLTAGAGEQYF TRBJ2-7 NA TRBD2 TRBV11-1
TGTGCCAGTCAGAGTGGGGTAAGACAGCCCCAGCATTTT CASQSGVRQPQHF TRBJ1-5 once NA TRBV6-5
TGTGCCAGCAGCGTAGTACAGGGAAATGAGCAGTTCTTC CASSVVQGNEQFF TRBJ2-1 NA NA TRBV9
TGTGCCAGCAGTCGAACAGGGGCTGGGGCCAACGTCCTGACTTTC CASSRTGAGANVLTF TRBJ2-6 NA TRBD1 TRBV6-5
TGTGCCACCAGCATGAATGCGGGAGACGAGCAGTACTTC CATSMNAGDEQYF TRBJ2-7 NA TRBD2 TRBV15
TGTGCCTGGAGTGCCGGGCCGCCCTACGAGCAGTACTTC CAWSAGPPYEQYF TRBJ2-7 NA NA TRBV30
TGCAGCGTAGCGACAGGGACAAGCAATCAGCCCCAGCATTTT CSVATGTSNQPQHF TRBJ1-5 NA TRBD1 TRBV29-1
TGTGCCAGCACAAAGGGGGATCGGAACACTGAAGCTTTCTTT CASTKGDRNTEAFF TRBJ1-1 once NA TRBV28